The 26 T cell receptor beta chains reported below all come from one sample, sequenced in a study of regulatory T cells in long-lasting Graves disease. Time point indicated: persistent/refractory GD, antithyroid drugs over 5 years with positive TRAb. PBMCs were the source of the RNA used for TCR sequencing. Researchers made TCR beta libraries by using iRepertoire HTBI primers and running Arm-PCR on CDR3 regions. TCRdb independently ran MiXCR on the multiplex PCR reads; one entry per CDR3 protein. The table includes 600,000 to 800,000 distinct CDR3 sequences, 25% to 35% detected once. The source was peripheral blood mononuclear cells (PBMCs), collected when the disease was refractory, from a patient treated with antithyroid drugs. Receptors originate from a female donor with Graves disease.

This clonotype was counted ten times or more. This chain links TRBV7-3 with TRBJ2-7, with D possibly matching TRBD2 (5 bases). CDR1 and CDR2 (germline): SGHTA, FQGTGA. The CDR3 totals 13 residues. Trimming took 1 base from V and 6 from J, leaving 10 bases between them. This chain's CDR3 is CASSLIPGGEQYF. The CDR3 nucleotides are TGTGCCAGCAGCTTAATACCCGGAGGCGAGCAGTACTTC.

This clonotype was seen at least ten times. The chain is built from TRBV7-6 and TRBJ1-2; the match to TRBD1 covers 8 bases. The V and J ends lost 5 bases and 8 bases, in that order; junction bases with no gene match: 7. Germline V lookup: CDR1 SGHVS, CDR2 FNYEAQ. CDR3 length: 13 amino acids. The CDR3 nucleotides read TGTGCCAGCAGCCCTGACAGGGGAAGAGGCTACACCTTC. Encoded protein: CASSPDRGRGYTF.

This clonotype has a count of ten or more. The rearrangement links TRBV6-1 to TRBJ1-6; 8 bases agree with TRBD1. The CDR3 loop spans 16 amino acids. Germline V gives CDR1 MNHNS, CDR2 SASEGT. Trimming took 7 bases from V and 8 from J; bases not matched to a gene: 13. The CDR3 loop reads CASTRWTGTGDSPLHF. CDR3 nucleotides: TGTGCCAGCACTAGATGGACCGGGACAGGCGATTCACCCCTCCACTTT.

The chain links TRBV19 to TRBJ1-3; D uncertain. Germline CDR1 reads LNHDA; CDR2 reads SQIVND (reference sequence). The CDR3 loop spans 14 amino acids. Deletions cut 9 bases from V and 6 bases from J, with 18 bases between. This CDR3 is CASQIPGRENTIYF. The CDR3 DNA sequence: TGTGCCAGCCAGATACCCGGCCGCGAAAACACCATATATTTT.

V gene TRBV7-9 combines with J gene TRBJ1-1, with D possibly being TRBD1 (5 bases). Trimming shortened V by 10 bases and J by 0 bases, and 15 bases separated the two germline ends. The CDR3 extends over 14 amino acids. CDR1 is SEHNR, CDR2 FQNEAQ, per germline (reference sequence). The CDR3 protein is CAIPRGDMNTEAFF. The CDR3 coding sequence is TGTGCCATCCCACGGGGCGACATGAACACTGAAGCTTTCTTT.

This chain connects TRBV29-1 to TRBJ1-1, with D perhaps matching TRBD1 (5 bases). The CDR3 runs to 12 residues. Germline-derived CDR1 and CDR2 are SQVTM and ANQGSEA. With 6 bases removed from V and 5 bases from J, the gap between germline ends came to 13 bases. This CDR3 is CSVPGTRTEAFF. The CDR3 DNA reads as TGCAGCGTGCCGGGGACTCGGACTGAAGCTTTCTTT.

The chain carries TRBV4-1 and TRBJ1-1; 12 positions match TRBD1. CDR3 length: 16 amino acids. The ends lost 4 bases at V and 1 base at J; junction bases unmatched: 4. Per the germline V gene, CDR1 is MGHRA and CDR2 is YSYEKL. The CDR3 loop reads CASSRGTGGKNTEAFF. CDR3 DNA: TGCGCCAGCAGCCGTGGGACAGGGGGCAAGAACACTGAAGCTTTCTTT.

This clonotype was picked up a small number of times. CDR3 nucleotides: TGTGCCAGCACCATAATTTGGAATCAGCCCCAGCATTTT. Amino acid sequence: CASTIIWNQPQHF. This chain uses TRBV28 with TRBJ1-5; D call uncertain. Germline loops: CDR1 MDHEN, CDR2 SYDVKM. The CDR3 totals 13 residues. The V gene lost 7 bases and the J gene lost 4 bases, with 11 bases spanning the gap.

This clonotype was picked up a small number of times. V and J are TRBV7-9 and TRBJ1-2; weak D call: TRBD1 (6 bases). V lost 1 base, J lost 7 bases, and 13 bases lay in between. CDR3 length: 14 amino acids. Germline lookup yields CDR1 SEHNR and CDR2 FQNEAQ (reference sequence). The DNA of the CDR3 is TGTGCCAGCAGCTTAGAGGTCAGGGGATCTGGCTACACCTTC. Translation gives CASSLEVRGSGYTF.

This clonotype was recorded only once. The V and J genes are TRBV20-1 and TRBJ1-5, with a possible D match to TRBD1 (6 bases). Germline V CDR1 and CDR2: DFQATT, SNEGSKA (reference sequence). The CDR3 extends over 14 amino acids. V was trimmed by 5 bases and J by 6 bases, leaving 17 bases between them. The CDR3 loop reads CSADSQGLGQPQHF. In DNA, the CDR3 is TGCAGTGCTGACTCACAGGGCCTGGGTCAGCCCCAGCATTTT.

CDR3: CASSFASGNYGYTF. The CDR3, as DNA: TGTGCCAGCAGCTTTGCCTCAGGCAACTATGGCTACACCTTC. The rearrangement joins TRBV7-2 to TRBJ1-2; no clear D gene. Germline V lookup: CDR1 SGHTA, CDR2 FQGNSA. CDR3 length equals 14 residues. Trimming removed 3 bases from V and 2 bases from J, with 10 bases in between.

The CDR3 sequence is CASSPIYSGNTIYF. CDR3 coding DNA: TGTGCCAGCAGTCCCATTTACTCTGGAAACACCATATATTTT. This chain joins TRBV12-3 or TRBV12-4 and TRBJ1-3; D is undetermined. V shed 5 bases and J shed 0 bases, with 8 bases lying between them. The CDR3 totals 14 residues.

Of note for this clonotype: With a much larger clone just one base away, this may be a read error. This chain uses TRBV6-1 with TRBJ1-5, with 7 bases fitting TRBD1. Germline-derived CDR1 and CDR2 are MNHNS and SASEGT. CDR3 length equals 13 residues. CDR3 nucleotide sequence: TGTGCCAACATCCGGGGCCCGGGACAGCCCCAGCGTTTT. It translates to CANIRGPGQPQRF.

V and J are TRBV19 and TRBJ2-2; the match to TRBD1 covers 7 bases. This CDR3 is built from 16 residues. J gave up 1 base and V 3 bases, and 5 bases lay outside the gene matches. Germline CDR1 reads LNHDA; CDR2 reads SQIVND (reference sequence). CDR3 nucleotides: TGTGCCAGTAGTATTCCGGGACAGCTGAACACCGGGGAGCTGTTTTTT. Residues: CASSIPGQLNTGELFF.

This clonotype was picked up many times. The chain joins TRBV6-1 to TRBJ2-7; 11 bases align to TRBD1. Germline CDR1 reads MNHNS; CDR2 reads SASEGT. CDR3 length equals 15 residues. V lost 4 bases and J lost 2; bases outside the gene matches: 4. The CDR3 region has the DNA TGTGCCAGCAGTGCGCGGGACAGGGGGACCTACGAGCAGTACTTC. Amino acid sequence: CASSARDRGTYEQYF.

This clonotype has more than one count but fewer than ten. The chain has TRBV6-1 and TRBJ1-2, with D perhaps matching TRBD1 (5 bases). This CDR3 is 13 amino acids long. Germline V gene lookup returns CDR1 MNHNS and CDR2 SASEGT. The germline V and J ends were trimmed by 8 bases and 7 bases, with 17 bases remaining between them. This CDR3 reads CASHQPHGGGYTF. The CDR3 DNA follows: TGTGCCAGCCATCAGCCCCACGGGGGTGGCTACACCTTC.

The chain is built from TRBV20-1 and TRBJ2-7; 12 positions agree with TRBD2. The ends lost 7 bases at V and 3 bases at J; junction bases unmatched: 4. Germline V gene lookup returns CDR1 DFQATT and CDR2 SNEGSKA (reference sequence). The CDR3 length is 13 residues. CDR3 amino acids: CSVKTSGSYEQYF. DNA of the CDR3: TGCAGTGTTAAGACTAGCGGGAGCTACGAGCAGTACTTC.

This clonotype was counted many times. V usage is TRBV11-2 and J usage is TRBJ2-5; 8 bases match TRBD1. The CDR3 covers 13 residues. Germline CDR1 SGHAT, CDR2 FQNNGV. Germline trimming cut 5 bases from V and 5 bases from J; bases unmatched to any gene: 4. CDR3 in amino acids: CASSHTGGETQYF. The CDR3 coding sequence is TGTGCCAGCAGCCATACAGGGGGGGAGACCCAGTACTTC.

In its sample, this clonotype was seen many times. The CDR3 region has the DNA TGCAGCGTTGAACGGCAGGGTGACACTGAAGCTTTCTTT. Its protein product is CSVERQGDTEAFF. J is TRBJ1-1 and V is TRBV29-1; a weak D match, TRBD1 (5 bases). V gave up 2 bases and J gave up 3 bases, with 10 bases separating them. CDR1 is SQVTM, CDR2 ANQGSEA, per germline. This CDR3 is 13 amino acids long.

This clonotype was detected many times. The CDR3 DNA reads TGTGCCAGCAGATCCTACGACAGGGAAGGCACTGAAGCTTTCTTT. It specifies CASRSYDREGTEAFF. The chain couples TRBV12-3 or TRBV12-4 to TRBJ1-1, with 7 bases aligning to TRBD1. Trimming removed 6 bases from V and 4 bases from J; junction bases left unmatched: 11. The CDR3 runs to 15 residues.

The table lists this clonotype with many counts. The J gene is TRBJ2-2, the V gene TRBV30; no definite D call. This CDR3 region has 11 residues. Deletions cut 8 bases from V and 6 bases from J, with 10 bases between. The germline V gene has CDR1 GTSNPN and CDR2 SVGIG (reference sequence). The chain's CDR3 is CAAPGPGELFF. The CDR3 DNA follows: TGTGCCGCCCCTGGTCCCGGGGAGCTGTTTTTT.

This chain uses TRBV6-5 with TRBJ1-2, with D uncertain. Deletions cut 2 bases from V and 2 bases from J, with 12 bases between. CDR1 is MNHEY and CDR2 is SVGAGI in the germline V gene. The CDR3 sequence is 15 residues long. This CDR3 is CASSYHGSSNYGYTF. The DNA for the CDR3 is TGTGCCAGCAGTTACCACGGAAGTTCCAACTATGGCTACACCTTC.

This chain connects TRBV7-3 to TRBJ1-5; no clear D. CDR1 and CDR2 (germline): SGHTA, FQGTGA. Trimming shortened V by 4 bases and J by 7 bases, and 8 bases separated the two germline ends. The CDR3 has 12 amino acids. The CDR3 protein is CASSSGSQPQHF. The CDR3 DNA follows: TGTGCCAGCAGCTCCGGGAGCCAGCCCCAGCATTTT.

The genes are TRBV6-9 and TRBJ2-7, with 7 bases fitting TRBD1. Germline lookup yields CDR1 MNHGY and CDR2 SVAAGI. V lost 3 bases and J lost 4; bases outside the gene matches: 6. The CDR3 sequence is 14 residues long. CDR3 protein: CASSYMKGAYEQYF. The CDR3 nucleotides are TGTGCCAGCAGTTACATGAAGGGGGCGTACGAGCAGTACTTC.

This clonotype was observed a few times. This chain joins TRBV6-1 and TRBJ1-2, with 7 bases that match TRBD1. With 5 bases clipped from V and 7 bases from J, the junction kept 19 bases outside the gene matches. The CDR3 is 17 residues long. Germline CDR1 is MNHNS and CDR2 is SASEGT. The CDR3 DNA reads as TGTGCCAGCAGTCGCTCCGAGGGGGCCCTAGGCCGGGGTGGCTACACCTTC. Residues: CASSRSEGALGRGGYTF.

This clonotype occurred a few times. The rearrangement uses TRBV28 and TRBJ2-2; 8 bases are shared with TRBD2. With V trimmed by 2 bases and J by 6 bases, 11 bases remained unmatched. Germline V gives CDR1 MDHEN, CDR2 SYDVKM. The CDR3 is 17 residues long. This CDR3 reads CASSLRWLAGTPGELFF. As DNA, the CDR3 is TGTGCCAGCAGTTTACGTTGGCTAGCGGGTACCCCCGGGGAGCTGTTTTTT. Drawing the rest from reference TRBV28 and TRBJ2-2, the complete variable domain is DVKVTQSSRYLVKRTGEKVFLECVQDMDHENMFWYRQDPGLGLRLIYFSYDVKMKEKGDIPEGYSVSREKKERFSLILESASTNQTSMYLCASSLRWLAGTPGELFFGEGSRLTVL.